This passage covers 8 T cell receptor beta chains from one sample sequenced in a study of neurological immune-mediated disorders. Time point denoted: technical triplicate 3. TCRdb re-derived calls from the 5' RACE reads in MiXCR, one entry per CDR3 protein. This table has over 25,000 distinct CDR3 sequences, about 17% appearing once. The sequenced sample was CD4+ T cells from blood. The receptors derive from a female donor with HTLV-1-associated myelopathy (HAM/TSP).

This clonotype has ten or more counts. The genes are TRBV11-2 and TRBJ2-3, with D possibly called TRBD1 or TRBD2 (5 bases each). Deletions cut 1 base from V and 5 bases from J, with 10 bases between. CDR3 length: 14 residues. Per germline, CDR1 SGHAT and CDR2 FQNNGV. The CDR3 sequence is CASSLAGTRDTQYF. The CDR3 DNA follows: TGTGCCAGCAGCTTAGCCGGGACCAGAGATACGCAGTATTTT.

This clonotype was found many times. This chain links TRBV14 with TRBJ2-5; D is unclear. This CDR3 has 12 amino acids. Germline V gene data show CDR1 as SGHDN and CDR2 as FVKESK. The V end was cut by 4 bases, the J end by 5 bases, with 8 bases between. The chain's CDR3 is CASSPLGETQYF. Here the CDR3 DNA reads TGTGCCAGCAGCCCCCTGGGTGAGACCCAGTACTTC.

A few counts support this clonotype. The V call is TRBV3-1, the J call TRBJ2-3; TRBD2 aligns across 8 bases. CDR3 length: 16 amino acids. Looked up from germline, CDR1 is LGHDT and CDR2 is YNNKEL (reference sequence). Trimming took 4 bases from V and 5 from J; bases not matched to a gene: 11. For the CDR3, the DNA is TGTGCCAGCAGCCCCGTGGGAGAGCGGGGGATAGATACGCAGTATTTT. Translating gives CASSPVGERGIDTQYF.

Many counts were recorded for this clonotype. The rearrangement links TRBV28 to TRBJ2-2; 8 bases are a match to TRBD1. The trim removed 3 bases at V and 5 bases at J, leaving 8 bases unmatched. The CDR3 loop spans 16 amino acids. Germline CDR1 reads MDHEN; CDR2 reads SYDVKM. CDR3 nucleotides: TGTGCCAGCAGTTTTTTCCGACAGGGGAGGACCGGGGAGCTGTTTTTT. Translation: CASSFFRQGRTGELFF.

This clonotype was recorded many times. V and J are TRBV20-1 and TRBJ1-4; 9 positions match TRBD1. The CDR3 is 15 amino acids. CDR1 is DFQATT, CDR2 SNEGSKA, per germline (reference sequence). V lost 6 bases, J lost 3 bases, and 8 bases stayed unmatched. The CDR3 DNA reads TGCAGTGCGCCGGGACAGGGAGGATCTAATGAAAAACTGTTTTTT. Protein product: CSAPGQGGSNEKLFF.

This clonotype was detected ten times or more. The rearrangement uses TRBV7-3 and TRBJ1-2, with 8 nucleotides matching TRBD1. Germline-derived CDR1 and CDR2 are SGHTA and FQGTGA. The CDR3 is 13 residues long. Germline trimming cut 5 bases from V and 6 bases from J; bases unmatched to any gene: 5. The CDR3 region has the DNA TGTGCCAGCAGCAAAGGACAGGGTCATGGCTACACCTTC. Translated, it gives CASSKGQGHGYTF.

This clonotype was observed many times. V and J are TRBV7-6 and TRBJ1-1; D unresolved. The germline V gene has CDR1 SGHVS and CDR2 FNYEAQ. The CDR3 runs to 14 residues. Trimming stripped 8 bases from V and 4 bases from J, with 17 bases between. Here the CDR3 DNA reads TGTGCCAGCGTTCGGTCCCCAGGTAGCACTGAAGCTTTCTTT. This codes for CASVRSPGSTEAFF.

This clonotype occurred many times. This chain joins TRBV30 and TRBJ2-1; TRBD1 might be the D (6 bases). The CDR3 is made up of 11 amino acids. Deletions cut 3 bases from V and 6 bases from J, with 6 bases between. Per the germline V gene, CDR1 is GTSNPN and CDR2 is SVGIG (reference sequence). The CDR3 DNA reads TGTGCCTGGAGCAGGGGCAATGAGCAGTTCTTC. Amino acid sequence: CAWSRGNEQFF.